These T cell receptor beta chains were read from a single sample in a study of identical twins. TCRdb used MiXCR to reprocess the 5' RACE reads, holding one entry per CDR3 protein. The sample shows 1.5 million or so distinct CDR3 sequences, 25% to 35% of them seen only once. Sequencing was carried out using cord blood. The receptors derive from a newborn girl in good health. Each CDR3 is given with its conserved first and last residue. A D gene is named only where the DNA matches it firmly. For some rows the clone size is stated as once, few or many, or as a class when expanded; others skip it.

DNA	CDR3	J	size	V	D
TGCAGTGCTACCCAACGGGGACTAGCGGGACGCGATACGCAGTATTTT	CSATQRGLAGRDTQYF	TRBJ2-3	many	TRBV20-1	TRBD2
TGTGCCAGCGTTAGACTGTTCACTGAAGCTTTCTTT	CASVRLFTEAFF	TRBJ1-1	few	TRBV12-3/TRBV12-4	-
TGTGCCAGCAGCGTTAGCGGGGGGGCCTCCAATGAGCAGTTCTTC	CASSVSGGASNEQFF	TRBJ2-1	-	TRBV9	TRBD2
TGTGCCAGTCGCTCGTTGGGGAGCGAGAATACGCAGTATTTT	CASRSLGSENTQYF	TRBJ2-3	-	TRBV19	-
TGTGCCAGCAGCTTTAGATACGATACGCAGTATTTT	CASSFRYDTQYF	TRBJ2-3	-	TRBV7-9	-
TGTGCCAGCAGCCTAGGCAGGGGGTGGGACGAGCAGTACTTC	CASSLGRGWDEQYF	TRBJ2-7	few	TRBV11-2	TRBD1
TGTGCCAGCAGTTTAAAGGGCCCTCCGGGAGTAGCCAAAAACATTCAGTACTTC	CASSLKGPPGVAKNIQYF	TRBJ2-4	few	TRBV27	-
TGTGCCAGCAGCCCGCCTTCTACGGGATCATTCAATCAGCCCCAGCATTTT	CASSPPSTGSFNQPQHF	TRBJ1-5	few	TRBV21-1	-
TGTGCCAGGGAACAGACAGGGGGCTCGGAAAAACTGTTTTTT	CAREQTGGSEKLFF	TRBJ1-4	-	TRBV6-5	TRBD1
TGTGCCACCAGTGGTGGGATTATCCAGCATTTT	CATSGGIIQHF	TRBJ1-5	few	TRBV24-1	-
TGTGCCAGCAGCCGTGGACTAGGTCCCCAAAATAGATTAGCCAAAAACATTCAGTACTTC	CASSRGLGPQNRLAKNIQYF	TRBJ2-4	-	TRBV7-2	TRBD2
TGTGCCAGCAGCGAAGGACAGGGCCCCCGGTATGGCTACACCTTC	CASSEGQGPRYGYTF	TRBJ1-2	few	TRBV14	TRBD1
TGTGCCAGCAGCTCCGGAGACAGGGGGGGCACTGAAGCTTTCTTT	CASSSGDRGGTEAFF	TRBJ1-1	few	TRBV7-9	TRBD1
TGCAGTGCTAGAGGAAACATTGGACCCCAGCATTTT	CSARGNIGPQHF	TRBJ1-5	-	TRBV20-1	-
TGTGCCATAATGGGCATGAACACTGAAGCTTTCTTT	CAIMGMNTEAFF	TRBJ1-1	-	TRBV10-3	-
TGTGCCTCGGGACTAGCGGGAGCAGAGACCCAGTACTTC	CASGLAGAETQYF	TRBJ2-5	-	TRBV10-3	TRBD2
TGCGCCAGCAGCCCGACTAGCTTATCCTACGAGCAGTACTTC	CASSPTSLSYEQYF	TRBJ2-7	-	TRBV5-1	TRBD2
TGCGCCAGCAGCTTTGGTGCCCCAGGTACCGAGCAGTACTTC	CASSFGAPGTEQYF	TRBJ2-7	-	TRBV5-1	-
TGTGCCAGCAGCAGAGCAGGGTTCAACGACGAGCAGTACTTC	CASSRAGFNDEQYF	TRBJ2-7	few	TRBV6-1	-
TGTGCCAGCAGCCTCCCCCGGGTAACCGGGGAGCTGTTTTTT	CASSLPRVTGELFF	TRBJ2-2	few	TRBV12-3/TRBV12-4	-
TGTGCCAGCAGCTACAATGGGGGGTACGAGCAGTACTTC	CASSYNGGYEQYF	TRBJ2-7	few	TRBV28	-